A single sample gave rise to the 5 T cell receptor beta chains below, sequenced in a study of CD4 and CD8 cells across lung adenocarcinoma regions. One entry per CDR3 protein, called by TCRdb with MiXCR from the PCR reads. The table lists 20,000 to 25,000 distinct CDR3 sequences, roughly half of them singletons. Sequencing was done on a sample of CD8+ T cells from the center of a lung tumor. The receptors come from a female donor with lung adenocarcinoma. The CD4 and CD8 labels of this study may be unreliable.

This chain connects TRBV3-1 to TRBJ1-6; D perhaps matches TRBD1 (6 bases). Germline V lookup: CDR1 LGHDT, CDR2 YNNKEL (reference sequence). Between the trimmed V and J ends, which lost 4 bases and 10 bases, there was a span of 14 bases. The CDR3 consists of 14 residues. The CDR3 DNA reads TGTGCCAGCAGCCGGGGGGCAGGGGAATCACCCCTCCACTTT. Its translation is CASSRGAGESPLHF.

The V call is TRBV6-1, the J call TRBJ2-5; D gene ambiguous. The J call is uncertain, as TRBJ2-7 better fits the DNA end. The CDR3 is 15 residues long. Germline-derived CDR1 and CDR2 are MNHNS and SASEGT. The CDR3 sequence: CASSDGSLSPYEQYF. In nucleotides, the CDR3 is TGTGCCAGCAGTGATGGAAGCTTAAGTCCATACGAGCAGTACTTC.

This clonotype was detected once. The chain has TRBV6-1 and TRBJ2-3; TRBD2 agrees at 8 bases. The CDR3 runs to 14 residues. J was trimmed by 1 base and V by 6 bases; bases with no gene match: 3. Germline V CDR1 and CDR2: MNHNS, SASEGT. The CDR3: CASSLLAGTDTQYF. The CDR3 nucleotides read TGTGCCAGCAGCCTACTAGCGGGCACAGATACGCAGTATTTT.

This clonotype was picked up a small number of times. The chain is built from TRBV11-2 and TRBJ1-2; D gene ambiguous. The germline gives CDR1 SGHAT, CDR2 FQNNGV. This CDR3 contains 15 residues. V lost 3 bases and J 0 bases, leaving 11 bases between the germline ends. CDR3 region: CASSFGPNTNYGYTF. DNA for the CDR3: TGTGCCAGCAGCTTTGGGCCGAACACTAACTATGGCTACACCTTC. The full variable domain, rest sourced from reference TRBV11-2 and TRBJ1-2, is EAGVAQSPRYKIIEKRQSVAFWCNPISGHATLYWYQQILGQGPKLLIQFQNNGVVDDSQLPKDRFSAERLKGVDSTLKIQPAKLEDSAVYLCASSFGPNTNYGYTFGSGTRLTVV.

The DNA for the CDR3 is TGTGCCAGCAGCGCGATTCTGGGAGCCAAAAACATTCAGTACTTC. Translated, it gives CASSAILGAKNIQYF. This sequence joins TRBV7-2 and TRBJ2-4; D uncertain. CDR1 is SGHTA, CDR2 FQGNSA, per germline. Trimming removed 5 bases at V and 0 bases at J, with 11 bases between. CDR3 size: 15 residues.